Shown below are 26 T cell receptor beta chains from a single sample sequenced in a study of somatic mutations in cytotoxic T cells in rheumatoid arthritis. Sequenced by immunoSEQ multiplex PCR; TCRdb stores in-frame clones only, minus some. The sample includes tens of thousands of clones, around 80% of them seen just once. The sample taken for sequencing was CD8+ T cells sorted from blood. All receptors derive from a man over 45 in good health.

The chain has TRBV7-9 and TRBJ2-2, with 7 nucleotides matching TRBD1. Germline assignment: CDR1 SEHNR and CDR2 FQNEAQ (reference sequence). Trimming at V came to 5 bases and at J to 3 bases, leaving 9 bases not matched to a gene. The CDR3 loop spans 16 amino acids. The CDR3 DNA reads as TGTGCCAGCAGCACCCGGGACAGAGGCGACACCGGGGAGCTGTTTTTT. Protein sequence: CASSTRDRGDTGELFF.

This clone was seen more than once but under ten times. The genes are TRBV7-9 and TRBJ2-1; TRBD2 might be the D (6 bases). CDR1 and CDR2 (germline): SEHNR, FQNEAQ (reference sequence). The CDR3 is 13 residues long. V lost 5 bases, J lost 6 bases, and 11 bases lay in between. In DNA form, the CDR3 reads TGTGCCAGCAGCGCTACTAGCTCCAATGAGCAGTTCTTC. Protein sequence: CASSATSSNEQFF. The entire variable domain, with the rest obtained from reference TRBV7-9 and TRBJ2-1, is as follows: DTGVSQNPRHKITKRGQNVTFRCDPISEHNRLYWYRQTLGQGPEFLTYFQNEAQLEKSRLLSDRFSAERPKGSFSTLEIQRTEQGDSAMYLCASSATSSNEQFFGPGTRLTVL.

V is TRBV15 and J is TRBJ2-4, with D maybe TRBD1 (6 bases). This CDR3 is built from 19 residues. Germline V gene sequence: CDR1 LNHNV, CDR2 YYDKDF (reference sequence). The V end lost 1 base, the J end lost 2 bases, and 21 bases lay between the germline ends. The CDR3 DNA follows: TGTGCCACCAGCAGAGTCCCTTCCGAAGAAGGGGACACCAAAAACATTCAGTACTTC. Translating it yields CATSRVPSEEGDTKNIQYF.

The chain links TRBV9 to TRBJ2-3, with D perhaps assigned TRBD1 or TRBD2 (5 bases each). The ends were cut back, 5 bases at V and 1 base at J, with 23 bases in the middle. Per germline, CDR1 SGDLS and CDR2 YYNGEE. This CDR3 is 18 amino acids long. As DNA, the CDR3 is TGTGCCAGCAGTTACAAGGGGCGGGCGACCTCCCGCACAGATACGCAGTATTTT. Translated, it gives CASSYKGRATSRTDTQYF.

The chain carries TRBV7-9 and TRBJ2-1; 10 bases are a match to TRBD2. The CDR3 is 16 residues long. Germline lookup yields CDR1 SEHNR and CDR2 FQNEAQ (reference sequence). The V and J ends lost 5 bases and 1 base, in that order; junction bases with no gene match: 5. The CDR3 DNA is TGTGCCAGCAGCGGCGGGACTAGCGAGTCCTACAATGAGCAGTTCTTC. Its translation is CASSGGTSESYNEQFF.

The V and J genes are TRBV7-9 and TRBJ2-1; tentatively, D is TRBD1 or TRBD2 (7 bases each). CDR3 length: 16 residues. With 8 bases removed from V and 6 bases from J, the gap between germline ends came to 23 bases. Looked up from germline, CDR1 is SEHNR and CDR2 is FQNEAQ (reference sequence). As DNA, the CDR3 is TGTGCCAGCCCAGGGGGAGGGGACCATCTCGGCAATGAGCAGTTCTTC. This sequence encodes CASPGGGDHLGNEQFF.

CDR3 in DNA: TGTGCTAGTGGTTCAGGGTCAACTAATGAAAAACTGTTTTTT. Amino acids: CASGSGSTNEKLFF. The V call is TRBV12-5, the J call TRBJ1-4, with D perhaps matching TRBD1 (5 bases). V dropped 4 bases and J dropped 0 bases, with 6 bases sitting between them. CDR1 is LGHNT and CDR2 is FRNRAP in the germline V gene. The CDR3 covers 14 residues.

The chain is built from TRBV7-9 and TRBJ2-1, with D perhaps TRBD1 or TRBD2 (5 bases each). Trimming left V 5 bases short and J 5 bases short, with 19 bases between. Germline values: CDR1 SEHNR, CDR2 FQNEAQ (reference sequence). The CDR3 covers 16 residues. CDR3 protein: CASSLFPGPSDNEQFF. Here the CDR3 DNA reads TGTGCCAGCAGCCTATTCCCGGGACCGTCCGACAATGAGCAGTTCTTC. The variable domain in full, with the rest retrieved from reference TRBV7-9 and TRBJ2-1, is DTGVSQNPRHKITKRGQNVTFRCDPISEHNRLYWYRQTLGQGPEFLTYFQNEAQLEKSRLLSDRFSAERPKGSFSTLEIQRTEQGDSAMYLCASSLFPGPSDNEQFFGPGTRLTVL.

This sequence joins TRBV7-9 and TRBJ2-1, with 10 bases that match TRBD2. The CDR3 sequence is 15 residues long. The V segment lost 5 bases and the J segment 5 bases; nucleotides outside the gene matches: 6. CDR1 SEHNR and CDR2 FQNEAQ come from the germline V gene (reference sequence). CDR3 protein: CASSQGTSANNEQFF. The CDR3 DNA follows: TGTGCCAGCAGCCAAGGGACTAGCGCTAACAATGAGCAGTTCTTC. The variable domain in full, with the rest retrieved from reference TRBV7-9 and TRBJ2-1, is DTGVSQNPRHKITKRGQNVTFRCDPISEHNRLYWYRQTLGQGPEFLTYFQNEAQLEKSRLLSDRFSAERPKGSFSTLEIQRTEQGDSAMYLCASSQGTSANNEQFFGPGTRLTVL.

J is TRBJ2-7 and V is TRBV9; D could derive from TRBD1 or TRBD2 (5 bases each). The V end lost 3 bases, the J end lost 0 bases, and 10 bases lay between the germline ends. This CDR3 region has 14 residues. Germline lookup yields CDR1 SGDLS and CDR2 YYNGEE. CDR3 coding DNA: TGTGCCAGCAGCGGGGACCCCGGCTCCTACGAGCAGTACTTC. Translating it yields CASSGDPGSYEQYF.

This clone showed up just a few times. This chain uses TRBV7-8 with TRBJ2-7, with D perhaps matching TRBD1 (5 bases). The V end was cut by 5 bases, the J end by 2 bases, with 13 bases between. The length of the CDR3 is 14 residues. Per germline, CDR1 SGHVS and CDR2 FQNEAQ. DNA for the CDR3: TGTGCCAGCAGCCCAGGGTCAGCTACCTACGAGCAGTACTTC. This sequence encodes CASSPGSATYEQYF.

The rearrangement joins TRBV7-9 to TRBJ2-3, with 10 bases aligning to TRBD2. This CDR3 is built from 14 residues. In germline, CDR1 is SEHNR, CDR2 FQNEAQ (reference sequence). V gave up 4 bases and J gave up 6 bases; unmatched junction bases: 4. The DNA for the CDR3 is TGTGCCAGCAGCTCAGCGGGAGGGCCCGATACGCAGTATTTT. The encoded protein is CASSSAGGPDTQYF.

V is TRBV5-6 and J is TRBJ2-1, with TRBD2 identical over 9 bases. Germline V gives CDR1 SGHDT, CDR2 YYEEEE. Trimming removed 0 bases from V and 7 bases from J; junction bases left unmatched: 11. The CDR3 is 17 amino acids. CDR3 residues: CASSLATGGRALNEQFF. DNA of the CDR3: TGTGCCAGCAGCTTGGCTACTGGCGGGAGGGCCTTGAATGAGCAGTTCTTC.

This rearrangement joins TRBV14 to TRBJ2-1; D possibly uses TRBD1 or TRBD2 (5 bases each). Trimming took off 6 bases at V and 5 bases at J, with 11 bases between the two ends. From germline, CDR1 is SGHDN and CDR2 FVKESK. The length of the CDR3 is 13 residues. The CDR3 nucleotides are TGTGCCAGCAGTACCCGGGGCAACAATGAGCAGTTCTTC. Protein sequence: CASSTRGNNEQFF.

V usage is TRBV28 and J usage is TRBJ2-1; 13 nucleotides line up with TRBD2. This CDR3 spans 19 amino acids. Germline-derived CDR1 and CDR2 are MDHEN and SYDVKM. V shed 5 bases and J 2 bases; nucleotides not matched to a gene: 12. Here the CDR3 DNA reads TGTGCCAGCAGTCAGACTAGCGGGAGGCCCAAGGGGGCCTACAATGAGCAGTTCTTC. It specifies CASSQTSGRPKGAYNEQFF.

This clone was seen a few times. Written as DNA, the CDR3 is TGCAGCGTTTCGGCATTGGTCTCCGAGTTAACCTATGGCTACACCTTC. Amino acids: CSVSALVSELTYGYTF. The rearrangement links TRBV29-1 to TRBJ1-2; D not resolved. The germline CDR1 and CDR2 sequences are SQVTM and ANQGSEA. The ends were cut back, 5 bases at V and 4 bases at J, with 23 bases in the middle. The CDR3 has 16 amino acids.

The V call is TRBV7-6, the J call TRBJ1-1; weak D call: TRBD1 (6 bases). This CDR3 region has 16 residues. The germline V gene encodes CDR1 SGHVS and CDR2 FNYEAQ. V lost 3 bases and J lost 3, with 17 bases in between. The CDR3 here is CASSLRGAGVDTEAFF. CDR3 in DNA: TGTGCCAGCAGCTTGAGGGGGGCAGGGGTTGACACTGAAGCTTTCTTT.

The chain combines TRBV2 with TRBJ2-5, with 10 nucleotides matching TRBD2. Germline V gene data show CDR1 as SNHLY and CDR2 as FYNNEI. The CDR3 consists of 14 residues. The V gene end was trimmed by 6 bases and the J gene end by 4 bases; junction bases not matched to a gene: 5. The chain's CDR3 is CASSAIAGGETQYF. The CDR3 DNA is TGTGCCAGCAGCGCCATAGCGGGAGGAGAGACCCAGTACTTC.

The chain combines TRBV7-9 with TRBJ1-1; weak D call: TRBD1 (5 bases). The V gene lost 5 bases and the J gene lost 6 bases, with 16 bases spanning the gap. Germline values: CDR1 SEHNR, CDR2 FQNEAQ (reference sequence). CDR3 length: 14 residues. The CDR3 region has the DNA TGTGCCAGCAGCAGCCCGGGACCGACGTCTGAAGCTTTCTTT. Protein: CASSSPGPTSEAFF.

The chain combines TRBV2 with TRBJ1-1, with 7 positions matching TRBD1. After removal of 2 bases from V and 7 bases from J, the junction contained 7 bases not matched to a gene. The CDR3 consists of 14 residues. Germline V gene data show CDR1 as SNHLY and CDR2 as FYNNEI. Here the CDR3 DNA reads TGTGCCAGCAGTGAACCCGCGGGACAGAATGAAGCTTTCTTT. Translated, it gives CASSEPAGQNEAFF.

For the CDR3, the DNA is TGTGCCAGCAGCGTAGGGTCATCTGGGGCCAACGTCCTGACTTTC. Its translation: CASSVGSSGANVLTF. V and J are TRBV9 and TRBJ2-6; D gene unclear. The germline gives CDR1 SGDLS, CDR2 YYNGEE. This CDR3 spans 15 amino acids. V was clipped by 0 bases and J by 1 base, with 5 bases between them.

V is TRBV7-6 and J is TRBJ2-1; D is uncertain. CDR1 and CDR2 from the germline V gene are SGHVS and FNYEAQ. The CDR3 loop spans 14 amino acids. The V and J ends lost 1 base and 7 bases respectively, with 11 bases between them. CDR3 amino acids: CASSLGFSMNEQFF. For the CDR3, the DNA is TGTGCCAGCAGCTTAGGGTTTAGTATGAATGAGCAGTTCTTC.

This rearrangement joins TRBV5-4 to TRBJ1-5; no reliable D call. V gave up 0 bases and J gave up 3 bases, with 4 bases separating them. The CDR3 spans 13 residues. Looked up from germline, CDR1 is SGHNT and CDR2 is YYREEE (reference sequence). CDR3 nucleotides: TGTGCCAGCAGCTTGGACCCCAATCAGCCCCAGCATTTT. Its translation: CASSLDPNQPQHF. The variable domain in full, completed from reference TRBV5-4 and TRBJ1-5, reads ETGVTQSPTHLIKTRGQQVTLRCSSQSGHNTVSWYQQALGQGPQFIFQYYREEENGRGNFPPRFSGLQFPNYSSELNVNALELDDSALYLCASSLDPNQPQHFGDGTRLSIL.

This clone was counted only a few times. Written as DNA, the CDR3 is TGTGCCAGCAGTGAAGCTCTGTCAGGACAGACCTATGGCTACACCTTC. The encoded protein is CASSEALSGQTYGYTF. V usage is TRBV2 and J usage is TRBJ1-2; tentative D call: TRBD1 (6 bases). V lost 0 bases and J lost 4, with 15 bases in between. Per germline, CDR1 SNHLY and CDR2 FYNNEI. This CDR3 is 16 amino acids long.

CDR3 nucleotides: TGCGCCAGCAGTGAGTTGAGGGGGGATGAAAAACTGTTTTTT. Translating gives CASSELRGDEKLFF. This chain uses TRBV10-1 with TRBJ1-4; D is possibly TRBD1 (6 bases). Germline CDR1 is WNHNN and CDR2 is SYGVQD (reference sequence). The CDR3 is 14 residues long. With 1 base removed from V and 6 bases from J, the gap between germline ends came to 9 bases.

J is TRBJ2-6 and V is TRBV27; TRBD1 aligns across 7 bases. The CDR3 runs 16 residues. V lost 5 bases and J lost 1; bases outside the gene matches: 5. Germline V gene data show CDR1 as MNHEY and CDR2 as SMNVEV (reference sequence). DNA for the CDR3: TGTGCCAGCAGTCCAAGGGGGCGGTCTGGGGCCAACGTCCTGACTTTC. Amino acids: CASSPRGRSGANVLTF.